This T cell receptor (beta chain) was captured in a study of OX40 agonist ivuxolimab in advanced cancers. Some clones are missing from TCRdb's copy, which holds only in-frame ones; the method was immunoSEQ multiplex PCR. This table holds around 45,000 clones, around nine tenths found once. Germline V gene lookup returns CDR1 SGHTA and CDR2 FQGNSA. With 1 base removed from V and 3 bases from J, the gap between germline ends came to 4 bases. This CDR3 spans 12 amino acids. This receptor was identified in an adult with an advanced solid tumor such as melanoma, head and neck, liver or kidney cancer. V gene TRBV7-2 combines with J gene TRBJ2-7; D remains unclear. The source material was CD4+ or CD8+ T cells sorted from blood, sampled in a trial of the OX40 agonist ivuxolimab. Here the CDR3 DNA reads TGTGCCAGCAGCTTAGGTAGCTACGAGCAGTACTTC. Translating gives CASSLGSYEQYF.